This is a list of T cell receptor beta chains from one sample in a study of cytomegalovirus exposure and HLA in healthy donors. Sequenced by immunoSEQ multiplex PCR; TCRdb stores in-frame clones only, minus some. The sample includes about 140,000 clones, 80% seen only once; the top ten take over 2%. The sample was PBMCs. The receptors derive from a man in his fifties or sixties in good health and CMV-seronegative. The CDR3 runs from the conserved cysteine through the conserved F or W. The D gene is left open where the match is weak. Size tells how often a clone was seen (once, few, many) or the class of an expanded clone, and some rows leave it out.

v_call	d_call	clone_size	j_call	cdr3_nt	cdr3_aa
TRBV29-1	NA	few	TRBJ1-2	TGCAGCGTTACCCAGGGAGGAGGCTATGGCTACACCTTC	CSVTQGGGYGYTF
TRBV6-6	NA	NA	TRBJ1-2	TGTGCCAGCAGGGGCCAACAGAACTATGGCTACACCTTC	CASRGQQNYGYTF
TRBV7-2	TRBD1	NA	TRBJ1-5	TGTGCCAGCAGCTTAGCGACAGGGAAACCCCAGCATTTT	CASSLATGKPQHF
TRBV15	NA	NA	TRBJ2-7	TGTGCCACCAGCAAGAGGGAGCAGTACTTC	CATSKREQYF
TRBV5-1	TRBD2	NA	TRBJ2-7	TGCGCCAGCAGCCCGGAAGCGGGAGGGCCGATAAACGAGCAGTACTTC	CASSPEAGGPINEQYF
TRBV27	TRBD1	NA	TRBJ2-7	TGTGCCAGCGGGACAGGGGGTTACGAGCAGTACTTC	CASGTGGYEQYF
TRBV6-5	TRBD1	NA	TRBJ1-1	TGTGCCAGCAGTCGTCACAGGGGGAACACTGAAGCTTTCTTT	CASSRHRGNTEAFF
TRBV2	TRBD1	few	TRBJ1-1	TGTGCCAGCAGTGCGCAGGGGGGAGCTGAAGCTTTCTTT	CASSAQGGAEAFF
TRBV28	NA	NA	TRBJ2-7	TGTGCCAGCAGATCAGGACTGGCCTACGAGCAGTACTTC	CASRSGLAYEQYF
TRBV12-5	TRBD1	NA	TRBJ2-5	TGTGCTAGTGGCCTTGGGAACCTACCTCCGACAGGGAGTCAAGAGACCCAGTACTTC	CASGLGNLPPTGSQETQYF
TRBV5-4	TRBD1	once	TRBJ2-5	TGTGCCAGCAGCCGCGGGACAGGGGTTGTAAGAGAGACCCAGTACTTC	CASSRGTGVVRETQYF
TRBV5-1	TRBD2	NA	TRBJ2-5	TGCGCCAGCAGCTCCAAAGCGGGAGGGCCGGAGACCCAGTACTTC	CASSSKAGGPETQYF